The clone carrying this T cell receptor beta chain was counted many times. Its specificity is not known. This entry belongs to a study of CD8 T cells in ankylosing spondylitis. The study's findings and limits: Disease-linked clones were CD8+ and relatively rare in peripheral blood.

TCRdb reprocessed the 5' RACE reads via MiXCR and lists one record per CDR3 protein. The sample lists about 240,000 distinct CDR3 sequences, about 11% occurring once. Germline lookup yields CDR1 MNHNY and CDR2 SVGAGI (reference sequence). Trimming stripped 5 bases from V and 3 bases from J, with 9 bases between. This CDR3 is 13 amino acids long. The chain joins TRBV6-6 to TRBJ2-3; D perhaps matches TRBD2 (5 bases). The receptor's source is a male donor with ankylosing spondylitis or in good health (not recorded which). Source material: blood, either unsorted or a sorted T cell fraction (not recorded which). The CDR3: CASSPGGTDTQYF. The CDR3 DNA reads as TGTGCCAGCAGTCCAGGAGGTACAGATACGCAGTATTTT.